One and the same sample provided the 9 T cell receptor beta chains below, sequenced in a study of circulating CD8 cells and anti-PD-1 response in melanoma. Sorting of live CD3+CD8+TCRalphabeta+ cells by PD-1 and/or TIGIT gave four subsets. The QIAseq Immune Repertoire TCR panel built the libraries from about 14 ng of total RNA. MiXCR was run by TCRdb on the reads, yielding one entry per CDR3 protein. Seen here are 1,100 or so distinct CDR3 sequences, less than 9% observed once, and the top ten hold about 4.9%. The specimen comprised CD8+ T cells from PBMCs, sampled at baseline or after one month of anti-PD-1 therapy (not recorded which). Receptors were obtained from a human donor with melanoma.

This clonotype rates as medium-sized. The chain uses TRBV27 and TRBJ2-7; D gene unclear. The ends were cut back, 1 base at V and 1 base at J, with 20 bases in the middle. The CDR3 extends over 18 amino acids. Germline values: CDR1 MNHEY, CDR2 SMNVEV (reference sequence). CDR3 nucleotides: TGTGCCAGCAGTTTATTATCCCCCCCTCTATTAGGATCCTACGAGCAGTACTTC. Translated, it gives CASSLLSPPLLGSYEQYF.

This clonotype is medium-sized (0.01 to 0.1%) by share. The rearrangement links TRBV14 to TRBJ2-1; possibly TRBD1 for D (6 bases). This CDR3 is 15 amino acids long. V was cut by 3 bases and J by 7 bases, with 16 bases left in between. Germline-derived CDR1 and CDR2 are SGHDN and FVKESK. Here the CDR3 DNA reads TGTGCCAGCAGCCAGGGCAGGGGATTAGTAAATGAGCAGTTCTTC. It is translated as CASSQGRGLVNEQFF.

This clonotype is categorized as medium-sized. This chain connects TRBV20-1 to TRBJ2-7; no clear D. V was cut by 5 bases and J by 0 bases, with 14 bases left in between. The CDR3 covers 14 residues. Looked up from germline, CDR1 is DFQATT and CDR2 is SNEGSKA (reference sequence). The CDR3, as DNA: TGCAGTGCTGAAATAAAGACGGCCTCCTACGAGCAGTACTTC. It yields the protein CSAEIKTASYEQYF.

The chain uses TRBV19 and TRBJ2-6; the D is unclear. The CDR3 sequence is 18 residues long. Per germline, CDR1 LNHDA and CDR2 SQIVND (reference sequence). Trimming removed 3 bases from V and 0 bases from J, with 15 bases in between. CDR3 sequence: CASSIYGRIGSGANVLTF. CDR3 nucleotide sequence: TGTGCCAGTAGTATTTACGGCAGGATTGGCTCTGGGGCCAACGTCCTGACTTTC.

In its sample, this clonotype is large. The chain links TRBV19 to TRBJ2-7; 10 bases line up with TRBD1. Trimming at V came to 10 bases and at J to 3 bases, leaving 9 bases not matched to a gene. The germline CDR1 and CDR2 sequences are LNHDA and SQIVND (reference sequence). The CDR3 spans 14 residues. For the CDR3, the DNA is TGTGCCACTCAACGGACAGGGGGGATCTACGAGCAGTACTTC. Protein: CATQRTGGIYEQYF.

This clonotype is judged medium-sized. CDR3 nucleotide sequence: TGCAGCGTTCCAGGACTTTTCTCCTACAATGAGCAGTTCTTC. Translated, it gives CSVPGLFSYNEQFF. The rearrangement links TRBV29-1 to TRBJ2-1; D may be TRBD2 (5 bases). Germline values: CDR1 SQVTM, CDR2 ANQGSEA. This CDR3 comprises 14 residues. V shed 5 bases and J shed 0 bases, with 11 bases lying between them.

This clonotype rates as medium-sized. The chain has TRBV20-1 and TRBJ2-7; D is perhaps TRBD1 (6 bases). Deletions cut 1 base from V and 4 bases from J, with 11 bases between. Looked up from germline, CDR1 is DFQATT and CDR2 is SNEGSKA (reference sequence). The CDR3 has 13 amino acids. CDR3: CSARGGRGYEQYF. CDR3 bases: TGCAGTGCTAGAGGGGGCAGGGGATACGAGCAGTACTTC.

Within the sample, this clonotype is medium-sized (0.01 to 0.1%). This chain uses TRBV29-1 with TRBJ2-7, with a tentative D call TRBD2 (7 bases). CDR1 SQVTM and CDR2 ANQGSEA come from the germline V gene. Trimming cost V 6 bases and J 7 bases, with 22 bases left between them. The CDR3 runs to 14 residues. DNA for the CDR3: TGCAGCGTCAAGCCCGGGGGGCCCGCCGGAGAGCAGTACTTC. Translated, it gives CSVKPGGPAGEQYF.

In its sample, this clonotype ranks as large. The V and J genes are TRBV7-8 and TRBJ2-7, with a tentative D call TRBD1 (5 bases). The V gene lost 5 bases and the J gene lost 2 bases, with 16 bases spanning the gap. CDR1 is SGHVS and CDR2 is FQNEAQ in the germline V gene. The CDR3 length is 15 residues. The CDR3 DNA sequence: TGTGCCAGCAGCCCTCCCGTGGGGCCCCCCTACGAGCAGTACTTC. It specifies CASSPPVGPPYEQYF.